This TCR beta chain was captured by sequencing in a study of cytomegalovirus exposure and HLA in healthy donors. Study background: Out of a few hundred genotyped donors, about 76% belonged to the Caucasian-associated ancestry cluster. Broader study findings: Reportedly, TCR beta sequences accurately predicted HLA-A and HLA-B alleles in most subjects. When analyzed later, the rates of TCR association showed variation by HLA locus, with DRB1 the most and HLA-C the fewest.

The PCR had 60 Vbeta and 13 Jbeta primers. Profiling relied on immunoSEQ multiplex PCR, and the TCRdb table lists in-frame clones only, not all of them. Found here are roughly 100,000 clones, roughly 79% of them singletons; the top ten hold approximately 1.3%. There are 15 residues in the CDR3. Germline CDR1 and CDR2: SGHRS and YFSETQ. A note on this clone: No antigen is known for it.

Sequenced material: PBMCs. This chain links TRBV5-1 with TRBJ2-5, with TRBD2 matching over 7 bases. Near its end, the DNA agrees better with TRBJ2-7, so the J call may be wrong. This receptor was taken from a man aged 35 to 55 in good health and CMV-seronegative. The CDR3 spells CASSLVGEGIDEQYF. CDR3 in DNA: TGCGCCAGCAGCTTGGTGGGGGAGGGTATCGACGAGCAGTACTTC.